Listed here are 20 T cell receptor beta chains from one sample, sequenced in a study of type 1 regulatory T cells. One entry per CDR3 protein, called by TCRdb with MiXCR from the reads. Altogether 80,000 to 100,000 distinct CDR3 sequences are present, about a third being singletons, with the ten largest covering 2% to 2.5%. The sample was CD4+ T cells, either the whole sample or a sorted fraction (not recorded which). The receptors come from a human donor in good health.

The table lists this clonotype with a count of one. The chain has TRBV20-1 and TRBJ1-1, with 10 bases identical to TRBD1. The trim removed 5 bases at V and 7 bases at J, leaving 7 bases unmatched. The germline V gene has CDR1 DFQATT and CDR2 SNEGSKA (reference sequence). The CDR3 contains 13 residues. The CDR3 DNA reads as TGCAGTGCTGAGGGACAGGGGAAGGGTGAAGCTTTCTTT. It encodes CSAEGQGKGEAFF.

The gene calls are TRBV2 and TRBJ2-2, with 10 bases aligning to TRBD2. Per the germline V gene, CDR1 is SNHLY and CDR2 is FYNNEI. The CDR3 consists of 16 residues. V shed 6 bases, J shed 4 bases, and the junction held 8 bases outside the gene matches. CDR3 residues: CASRGLAAPSTGELFF. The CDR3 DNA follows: TGTGCCAGCAGAGGACTAGCGGCTCCGAGCACCGGGGAGCTGTTTTTT.

CDR3: CASSPRQGADTQYF. DNA of the CDR3: TGTGCCAGCTCCCCCCGGCAGGGAGCAGATACGCAGTATTTT. This chain links TRBV18 with TRBJ2-3; D is tentatively TRBD1 or TRBD2 (5 bases each). CDR1 is KGHSH and CDR2 is LQKENI in the germline V gene. This CDR3 spans 14 amino acids. The germline V and J ends were trimmed by 6 bases and 4 bases, with 14 bases remaining between them.

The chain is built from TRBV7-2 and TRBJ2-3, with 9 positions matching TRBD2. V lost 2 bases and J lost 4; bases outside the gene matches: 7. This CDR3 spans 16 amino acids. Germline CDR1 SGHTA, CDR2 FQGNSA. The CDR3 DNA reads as TGTGCCAGCAGCTTACCAGCGGGAGGAGTGGCAGATACGCAGTATTTT. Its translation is CASSLPAGGVADTQYF.

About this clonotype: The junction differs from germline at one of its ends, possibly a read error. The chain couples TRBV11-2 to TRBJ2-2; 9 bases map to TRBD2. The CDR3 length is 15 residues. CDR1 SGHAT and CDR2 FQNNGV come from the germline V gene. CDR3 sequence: CASTSLREGSGEPFF. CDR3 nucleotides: TGTGCCAGCACTTCTCTGCGGGAGGGATCCGGGGAGCCGTTTTTT.

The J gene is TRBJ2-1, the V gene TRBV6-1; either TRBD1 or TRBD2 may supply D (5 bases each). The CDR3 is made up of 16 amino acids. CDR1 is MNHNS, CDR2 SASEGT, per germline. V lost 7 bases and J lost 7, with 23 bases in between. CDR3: CASKPPGTAFRNEQFF. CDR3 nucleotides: TGTGCCAGCAAACCTCCCGGGACCGCATTCCGGAATGAGCAGTTCTTC.

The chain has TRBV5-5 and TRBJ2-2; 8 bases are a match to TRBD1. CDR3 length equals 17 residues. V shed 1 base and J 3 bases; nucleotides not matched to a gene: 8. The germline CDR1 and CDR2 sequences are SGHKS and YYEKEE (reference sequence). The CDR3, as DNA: TGTGCCAGCAGCTTGCGGGGCTACAGGGGGGACACCGGGGAGCTGTTTTTT. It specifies CASSLRGYRGDTGELFF.

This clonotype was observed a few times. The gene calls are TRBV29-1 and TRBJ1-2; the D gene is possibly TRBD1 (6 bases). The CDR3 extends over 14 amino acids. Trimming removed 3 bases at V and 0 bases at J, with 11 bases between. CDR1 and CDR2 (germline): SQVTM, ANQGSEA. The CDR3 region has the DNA TGCAGCGTTGATTCTTGGACAGCTAACTATGGCTACACCTTC. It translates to CSVDSWTANYGYTF. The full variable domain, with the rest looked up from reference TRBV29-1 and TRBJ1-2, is SAVISQKPSRDICQRGTSLTIQCQVDSQVTMMFWYRQQPGQSLTLIATANQGSEATYESGFVIDKFPISRPNLTFSTLTVSNMSPEDSSIYLCSVDSWTANYGYTFGSGTRLTVV.

Written as DNA, the CDR3 is TGTGCCAGCAGCCATCCGGGACAGTTCTACGAGCAGTACTTC. Its translation is CASSHPGQFYEQYF. The V call is TRBV3-1, the J call TRBJ2-7; 7 nucleotides align to TRBD1. This CDR3 has 14 amino acids. Looked up from germline, CDR1 is LGHDT and CDR2 is YNNKEL (reference sequence). The J segment lost 3 bases and the V segment lost 3 bases, leaving 5 bases of the junction unmatched.

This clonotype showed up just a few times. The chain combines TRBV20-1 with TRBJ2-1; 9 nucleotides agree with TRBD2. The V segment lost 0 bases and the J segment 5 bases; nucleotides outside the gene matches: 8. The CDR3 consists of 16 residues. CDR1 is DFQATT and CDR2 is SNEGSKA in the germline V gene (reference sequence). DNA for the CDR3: TGCAGTGCTAGAGATCAGACTAGCGGAGCAGACAATGAGCAGTTCTTC. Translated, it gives CSARDQTSGADNEQFF.

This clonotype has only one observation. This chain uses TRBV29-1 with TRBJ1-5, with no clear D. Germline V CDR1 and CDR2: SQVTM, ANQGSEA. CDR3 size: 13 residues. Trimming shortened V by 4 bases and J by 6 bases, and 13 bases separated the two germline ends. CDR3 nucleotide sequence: TGCAGCGTTGTATGGCAGGCCGGTCAGCCCCAGCATTTT. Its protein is CSVVWQAGQPQHF.

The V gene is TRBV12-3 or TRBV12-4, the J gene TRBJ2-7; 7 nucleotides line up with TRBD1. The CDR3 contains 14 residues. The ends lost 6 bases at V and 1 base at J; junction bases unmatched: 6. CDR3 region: CASRSGTVSYEQYF. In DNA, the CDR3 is TGTGCCAGCAGATCCGGGACAGTTTCCTACGAGCAGTACTTC.

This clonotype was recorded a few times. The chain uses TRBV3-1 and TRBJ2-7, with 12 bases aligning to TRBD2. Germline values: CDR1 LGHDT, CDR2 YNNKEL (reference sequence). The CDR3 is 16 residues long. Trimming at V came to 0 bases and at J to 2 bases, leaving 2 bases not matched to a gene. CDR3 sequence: CASSQDLAGGAYEQYF. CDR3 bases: TGTGCCAGCAGCCAAGATCTAGCGGGAGGGGCCTACGAGCAGTACTTC.

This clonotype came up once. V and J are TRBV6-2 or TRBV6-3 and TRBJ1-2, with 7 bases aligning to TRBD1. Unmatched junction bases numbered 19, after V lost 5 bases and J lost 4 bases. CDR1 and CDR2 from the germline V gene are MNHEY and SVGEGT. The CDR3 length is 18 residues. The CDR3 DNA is TGTGCCAGCAGTAACCGAGACAGGGTCGGCACTGGGCTCTATGGCTACACCTTC. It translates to CASSNRDRVGTGLYGYTF.

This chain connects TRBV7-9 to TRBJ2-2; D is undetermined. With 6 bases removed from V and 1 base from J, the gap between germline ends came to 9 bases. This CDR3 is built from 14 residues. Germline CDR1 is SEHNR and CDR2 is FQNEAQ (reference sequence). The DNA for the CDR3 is TGTGCCAGCAGGACATTATTGAACACCGGGGAGCTGTTTTTT. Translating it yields CASRTLLNTGELFF.

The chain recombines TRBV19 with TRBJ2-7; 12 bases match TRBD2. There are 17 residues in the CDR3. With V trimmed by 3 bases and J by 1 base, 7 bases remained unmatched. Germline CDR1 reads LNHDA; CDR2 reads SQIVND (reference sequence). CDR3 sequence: CASSIGRTSGISYEQYF. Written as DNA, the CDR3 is TGTGCCAGTAGTATCGGGAGGACTAGCGGGATATCCTACGAGCAGTACTTC.

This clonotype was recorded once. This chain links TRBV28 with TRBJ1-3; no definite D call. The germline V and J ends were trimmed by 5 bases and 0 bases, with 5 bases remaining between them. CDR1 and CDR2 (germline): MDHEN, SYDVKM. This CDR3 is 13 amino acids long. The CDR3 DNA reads TGTGCCAGCAGTCCTATCTCTGGAAACACCATATATTTT. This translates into CASSPISGNTIYF.

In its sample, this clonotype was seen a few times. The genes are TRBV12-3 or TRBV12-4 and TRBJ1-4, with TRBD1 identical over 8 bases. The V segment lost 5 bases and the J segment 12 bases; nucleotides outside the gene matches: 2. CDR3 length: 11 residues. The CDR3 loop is CASSDRGELFF. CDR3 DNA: TGTGCCAGCAGTGACAGGGGAGAACTGTTTTTT.

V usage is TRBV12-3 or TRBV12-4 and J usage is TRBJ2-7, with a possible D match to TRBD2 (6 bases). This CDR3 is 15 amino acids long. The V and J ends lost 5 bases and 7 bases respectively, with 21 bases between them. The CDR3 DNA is TGTGCCAGCAGTCAGCTAGGGCGGGAACGGATGGAGCAGTACTTC. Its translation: CASSQLGRERMEQYF.

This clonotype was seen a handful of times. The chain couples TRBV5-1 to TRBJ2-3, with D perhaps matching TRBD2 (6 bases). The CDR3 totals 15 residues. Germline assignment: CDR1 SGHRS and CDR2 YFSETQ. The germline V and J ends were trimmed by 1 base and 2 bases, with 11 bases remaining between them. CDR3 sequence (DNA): TGCGCCAGCAGCTTGTCGGGCGGGACCACAGATACGCAGTATTTT. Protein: CASSLSGGTTDTQYF. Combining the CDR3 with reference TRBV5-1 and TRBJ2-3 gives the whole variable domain KAGVTQTPRYLIKTRGQQVTLSCSPISGHRSVSWYQQTPGQGLQFLFEYFSETQRNKGNFPGRFSGRQFSNSRSEMNVSTLELGDSALYLCASSLSGGTTDTQYFGPGTRLTVL.